A single sample gave rise to the 21 T cell receptor beta chains below, sequenced in a study of T cells in Graves' hyperthyroidism and ophthalmopathy. RNA transcripts gave rise to amplified TCR beta CDR3 regions. Carried out on the TCR CDR3, a first-round RT-PCR used the HTBI primer set. TCRdb re-analysed the multiplex PCR reads in MiXCR, keeping a single row per CDR3 protein. The repertoire holds about 540,000 distinct CDR3 sequences, with around 42% as singletons. The sample comprised peripheral blood or thyroid tissue (not recorded which). Source of these receptors: a woman aged 18-29 years with Graves' hyperthyroidism.

The J gene is TRBJ1-2, the V gene TRBV7-9; D unclear. Germline loops: CDR1 SEHNR, CDR2 FQNEAQ (reference sequence). The germline V and J ends were trimmed by 6 bases and 3 bases, with 8 bases remaining between them. The CDR3 covers 12 residues. The CDR3 nucleotides are TGTGCCAGCAGGAGACGGGACTATGGCTACACCTTC. Translation: CASRRRDYGYTF.

Comments on this clonotype: A read error may be the cause here, since a much bigger clone is one base away. V is TRBV18 and J is TRBJ1-2; 7 bases agree with TRBD1. This CDR3 has 13 residues. The germline V gene encodes CDR1 KGHSH and CDR2 LQKENI. The CDR3 nucleotides are TGTACCAGCTCATCTACAGGGGAAGATGGCTACACCTTC. It encodes CTSSSTGEDGYTF.

This clonotype was counted at least ten times. The genes are TRBV5-1 and TRBJ1-4; D gene ambiguous. Germline V gene sequence: CDR1 SGHRS, CDR2 YFSETQ. Trimming stripped 4 bases from V and 0 bases from J, with 7 bases between. This CDR3 has 14 residues. The CDR3 nucleotides are TGCGCCAGCAGCGTGACAACAACTAATGAAAAACTGTTTTTT. Amino acid sequence: CASSVTTTNEKLFF.

Note on this clonotype: This may arise from a read error, as a much more abundant clone is one base away. This chain links TRBV9 with TRBJ1-1; D is uncertain. The germline V gene has CDR1 SGDLS and CDR2 YYNGEE. The CDR3 sequence is 15 residues long. Trimming removed 6 bases from V and 0 bases from J, with 15 bases in between. This CDR3 is CASTSLPGMNTEAFF. The CDR3 DNA reads TGTGCCAGCACCTCCCTCCCCGGAATGAACACTGAAGCTTTCTTT.

The chain couples TRBV29-1 to TRBJ2-7, with D maybe TRBD1 (7 bases). V was pared by 5 bases and J by 2 bases, with 16 bases between. The CDR3 has 14 residues. Germline V gives CDR1 SQVTM, CDR2 ANQGSEA. CDR3 residues: CSVRAGGGPYEQYF. CDR3 DNA sequence: TGCAGCGTTAGGGCAGGGGGAGGTCCCTACGAGCAGTACTTC.

Only a few counts were recorded for this clonotype. The chain links TRBV3-1 to TRBJ2-6, with D unclear. The V end lost 0 bases, the J end lost 0 bases, and 6 bases lay between the germline ends. Germline V gene sequence: CDR1 LGHDT, CDR2 YNNKEL (reference sequence). This CDR3 has 16 amino acids. CDR3 DNA sequence: TGTGCCAGCAGCCAAGATTGGTCCTCTGGGGCCAACGTCCTGACTTTC. This sequence encodes CASSQDWSSGANVLTF.

This clonotype has at least ten counts. V usage is TRBV7-2 and J usage is TRBJ2-7; 7 nucleotides match TRBD1. The CDR3 is 15 amino acids. Losses at the gene ends were 0 bases for V and 2 bases for J; bases not matched to a gene: 4. The germline CDR1 and CDR2 sequences are SGHTA and FQGNSA. The CDR3 DNA reads TGTGCCAGCAGCTTAGCGTTGGGACAGCCCTACGAGCAGTACTTC. Its protein is CASSLALGQPYEQYF.

About this clonotype: One junction end disagrees with the germline gene, perhaps due to a read error. Here the CDR3 DNA reads TGTGCCAGCAGCCACCCAGGACAGGGGAAGTTCTTC. Residues: CASSHPGQGKFF. The V and J genes are TRBV11-1 and TRBJ2-7; 9 bases match TRBD1. The CDR3 loop spans 12 amino acids. CDR1 and CDR2 (germline): SGHAT, FQDESV (reference sequence).

The gene calls are TRBV29-1 and TRBJ1-5; D is possibly TRBD1 (6 bases). Looked up from germline, CDR1 is SQVTM and CDR2 is ANQGSEA. This CDR3 is built from 12 residues. The V end lost 5 bases, the J end lost 7 bases, and 12 bases lay between the germline ends. The DNA for the CDR3 is TGCAGCGTTTCGGGACACGGACAGCCCCAGCATTTT. This encodes CSVSGHGQPQHF.

This clonotype has ten or more counts. V gene TRBV27 combines with J gene TRBJ1-1; 9 bases fit TRBD1. The CDR3 is 15 amino acids. V trimming: 4 bases; J trimming: 5 bases; junction bases outside the gene matches: 8. Per the germline V gene, CDR1 is MNHEY and CDR2 is SMNVEV (reference sequence). CDR3 DNA sequence: TGTGCCAGCAGTTCCGTCAAGACAGGGGGAACTGAAGCTTTCTTT. As protein: CASSSVKTGGTEAFF.

To note about this clonotype: This clone may be a read error of a much larger clone one base away. CDR3 sequence reads: CASSLGRTATYEQYF. The CDR3, as DNA: TGCGCCAGCAGCTTGGGGCGGACAGCGACCTACGAGCAGTACTTC. V is TRBV5-1 and J is TRBJ2-7, with a possible D match to TRBD1 (6 bases). Germline values: CDR1 SGHRS, CDR2 YFSETQ. The CDR3 consists of 15 residues. Trimming removed 0 bases from V and 2 bases from J, with 12 bases in between.

The chain recombines TRBV20-1 with TRBJ1-2; D remains unclear. The CDR3 is made up of 10 amino acids. Trimming removed 6 bases from V and 8 bases from J, with 10 bases in between. Germline CDR1 reads DFQATT; CDR2 reads SNEGSKA (reference sequence). The DNA of the CDR3 is TGCAGTGCCCCAACTAGCGGCTACACCTTC. Protein: CSAPTSGYTF.

This clonotype was counted at least ten times. The V gene is TRBV12-3 or TRBV12-4, the J gene TRBJ2-5; TRBD2 matches 15 bases. Trimming removed 4 bases from V and 5 bases from J; junction bases left unmatched: 2. This CDR3 has 15 amino acids. CDR3 DNA sequence: TGTGCCAGCAGTTGGACTAGCGGGAGGGAGGAGACCCAGTACTTC. Residues: CASSWTSGREETQYF.

This clonotype was picked up one time. The V gene is TRBV10-3, the J gene TRBJ2-7; D is perhaps TRBD1 (6 bases). Trimming removed 6 bases at V and 2 bases at J, with 14 bases between. The CDR3 is made up of 14 amino acids. Germline V lookup: CDR1 ENHRY, CDR2 SYGVKD. Here the CDR3 reads CAIRRGTDAYEQYF. The CDR3 DNA reads as TGTGCCATCAGGAGGGGGACGGATGCCTACGAGCAGTACTTC.

This clonotype was seen ten or more times. The gene calls are TRBV4-2 and TRBJ2-2; 9 bases are a match to TRBD2. Trimming cost V 1 base and J 5 bases; bases outside gene matches: 5. CDR3 length: 16 amino acids. In germline, CDR1 is LGHNA, CDR2 YNFKEQ. CDR3 DNA sequence: TGTGCCAGCAGCCAAGTTCTAGCGGGAAATACCGGGGAGCTGTTTTTT. It is translated as CASSQVLAGNTGELFF.

Comment on this clonotype: The DNA is left out, because the CDR3 cannot be placed on it with certainty; the CDR3 is given as TCRdb lists it. This chain links TRBV7-9 with TRBJ1-1. Germline-derived CDR1 and CDR2 are SEHNR and FQNEAQ (reference sequence). From its first to its last residue, the CDR3 has 15 amino acids. CDR3 protein: CASSWGAGAYNEQFF.

This clonotype has a count of ten or more. It is likely a read error, because the conserved phenylalanine at the end of the CDR3 is missing. The chain links TRBV2 to TRBJ1-1, with no clear D. CDR1 and CDR2 (germline): SNHLY, FYNNEI. V was cut by 4 bases and J by 0 bases, with 6 bases left in between. The CDR3 runs 13 residues. This CDR3 is CASSGPLNTEAFL. The DNA of the CDR3 is TGTGCCAGCAGTGGGCCATTGAACACTGAAGCTTTCCTT.

This chain connects TRBV5-1 to TRBJ1-5; D is uncertain. The CDR3 loop spans 16 amino acids. Trimming shortened V by 0 bases and J by 0 bases, and 10 bases separated the two germline ends. CDR1 and CDR2 from the germline V gene are SGHRS and YFSETQ. This CDR3 reads CASSLDGRDSNQPQHF. The DNA for the CDR3 is TGCGCCAGCAGCTTGGATGGCCGGGATAGCAATCAGCCCCAGCATTTT.

At least ten counts were recorded for this clonotype. The chain links TRBV4-3 to TRBJ1-4; 9 bases are a match to TRBD1. Looked up from germline, CDR1 is LGHNA and CDR2 is YSLEER. Trimming removed 0 bases from V and 8 bases from J; junction bases left unmatched: 4. CDR3 size: 15 residues. The CDR3 sequence: CASSQDPGTGEKLFF. The CDR3 DNA is TGCGCCAGCAGCCAAGATCCAGGGACAGGGGAAAAACTGTTTTTT.

This clonotype was counted between two and nine times. Its ends do not fully match the called genes, so a read error is possible. This chain uses TRBV3-1 with TRBJ2-5; perhaps TRBD1 as D (5 bases). The CDR3 spans 15 residues. The germline V gene has CDR1 LGHDT and CDR2 YNNKEL (reference sequence). CDR3 region: CASSTPQEKQEAQYF. The DNA of the CDR3 is TGTGCCAGCAGCACGCCACAGGAGAAACAAGAGGCCCAGTACTTC.

The V and J genes are TRBV27 and TRBJ1-1; perhaps TRBD1 as D (6 bases). The CDR3 runs to 15 residues. V was cut by 6 bases and J by 4 bases, with 18 bases left in between. Germline CDR1 MNHEY, CDR2 SMNVEV (reference sequence). The CDR3 reads CASSPLRARGTEAFF. The CDR3 DNA reads TGTGCCAGCAGCCCCCTGAGGGCCAGGGGCACTGAAGCTTTCTTT.